Shown below are 7 T cell receptor beta chains from a single sample sequenced in a study of blood T cell repertoires in COVID-19. Sequencing was performed with immunoSEQ multiplex PCR; in TCRdb, only in-frame clones are kept and a portion is missing. The data show more than 95,000 clones, roughly 82% seen once. Sequenced: peripheral blood. The receptors were sampled from a man in his fifties or sixties with acute or convalescent COVID-19.

The chain is built from TRBV5-1 and TRBJ1-1, with 8 bases fitting TRBD1. Losses at the gene ends were 4 bases for V and 4 bases for J; bases not matched to a gene: 3. This CDR3 has 13 amino acids. CDR1 is SGHRS, CDR2 YFSETQ, per germline. CDR3 loop: CASSQGARTEAFF. The DNA of the CDR3 is TGCGCCAGCAGCCAGGGGGCCCGCACTGAAGCTTTCTTT.

This sequence joins TRBV5-1 and TRBJ1-6; D is undetermined. The CDR3 spans 15 residues. Germline V gene lookup returns CDR1 SGHRS and CDR2 YFSETQ. With 6 bases removed from V and 10 bases from J, the gap between germline ends came to 20 bases. The CDR3 DNA reads as TGCGCCAGCACCTCGGACGGAGGCCCTTTCTCACCCCTCCACTTT. Translating it yields CASTSDGGPFSPLHF.

This chain joins TRBV19 and TRBJ2-2; TRBD2 matches 13 bases. Germline V lookup: CDR1 LNHDA, CDR2 SQIVND (reference sequence). The CDR3 runs 17 residues. V was clipped by 5 bases and J by 1 base; unmatched bases: 4. CDR3 coding DNA: TGTGCCAGTAGTCCGCGGACTAGCGGGAGGAACACCGGGGAGCTGTTTTTT. It specifies CASSPRTSGRNTGELFF.

The V gene is TRBV5-1, the J gene TRBJ2-7, with TRBD2 matching 9 bases. The ends lost 0 bases at V and 3 bases at J; junction bases unmatched: 13. Germline V gene data show CDR1 as SGHRS and CDR2 as YFSETQ. CDR3 size: 18 residues. CDR3 nucleotide sequence: TGCGCCAGCAGCTTGGCTGGGTTACTAGCGGGTGATCGCTACGAGCAGTACTTC. Its protein is CASSLAGLLAGDRYEQYF.

This sequence joins TRBV19 and TRBJ2-5; 11 bases map to TRBD1. CDR3 length: 14 residues. CDR1 and CDR2 from the germline V gene are LNHDA and SQIVND (reference sequence). V lost 4 bases and J lost 4; bases outside the gene matches: 2. The CDR3 region is CASSRGQGVETQYF. CDR3 nucleotide sequence: TGTGCCAGTAGTAGGGGACAGGGGGTAGAGACCCAGTACTTC.

The chain employs TRBV25-1 and TRBJ2-1; TRBD2 matches 8 bases. In germline, CDR1 is MGHDK, CDR2 SYGVNS. The CDR3 totals 15 residues. With 3 bases clipped from V and 5 bases from J, the junction kept 6 bases outside the gene matches. The CDR3, as DNA: TGTGCCAGCAGTGAGGCGGGGGGTCCCCACAATGAGCAGTTCTTC. Its translation is CASSEAGGPHNEQFF.

This sequence joins TRBV24-1 and TRBJ2-1; TRBD2 aligns across 9 bases. This CDR3 is built from 17 residues. Germline loops: CDR1 KGHDR, CDR2 SFDVKD. Losses at the gene ends were 2 bases for V and 1 base for J; bases not matched to a gene: 5. CDR3 DNA: TGTGCCACCAGTGATTGGGAGCGGGAGGTATCCTACAATGAGCAGTTCTTC. It encodes CATSDWEREVSYNEQFF.